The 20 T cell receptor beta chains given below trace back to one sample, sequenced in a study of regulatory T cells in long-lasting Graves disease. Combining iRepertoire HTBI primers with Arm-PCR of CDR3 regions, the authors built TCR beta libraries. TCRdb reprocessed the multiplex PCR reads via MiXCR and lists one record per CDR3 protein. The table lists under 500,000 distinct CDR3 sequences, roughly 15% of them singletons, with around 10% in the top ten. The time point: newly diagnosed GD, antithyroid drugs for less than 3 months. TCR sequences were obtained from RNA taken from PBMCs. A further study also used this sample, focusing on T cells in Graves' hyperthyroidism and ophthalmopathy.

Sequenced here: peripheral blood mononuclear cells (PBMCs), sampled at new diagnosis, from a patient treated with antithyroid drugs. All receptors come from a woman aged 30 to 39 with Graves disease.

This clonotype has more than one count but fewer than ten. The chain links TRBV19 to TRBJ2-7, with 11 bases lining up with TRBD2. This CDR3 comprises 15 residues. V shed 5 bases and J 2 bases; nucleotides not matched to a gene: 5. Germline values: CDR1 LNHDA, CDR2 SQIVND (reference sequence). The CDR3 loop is CASSHGTSGAYEQYF. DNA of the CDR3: TGTGCCAGTAGTCACGGGACTAGCGGAGCCTACGAGCAGTACTTC.

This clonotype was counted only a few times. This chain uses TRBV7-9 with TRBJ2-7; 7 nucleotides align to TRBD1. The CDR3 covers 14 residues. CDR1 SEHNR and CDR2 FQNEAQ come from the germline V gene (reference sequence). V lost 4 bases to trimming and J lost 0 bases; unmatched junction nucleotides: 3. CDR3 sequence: CASSSTGDSYEQYF. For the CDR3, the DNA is TGTGCCAGCAGCTCCACAGGGGACTCCTACGAGCAGTACTTC.

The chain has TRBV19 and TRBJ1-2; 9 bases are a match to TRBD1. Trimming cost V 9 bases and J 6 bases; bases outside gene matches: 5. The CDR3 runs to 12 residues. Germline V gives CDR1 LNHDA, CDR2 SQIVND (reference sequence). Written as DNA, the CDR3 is TGTGCCAGCCGGGACAGGGTCGATGGCTACACCTTC. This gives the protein CASRDRVDGYTF.

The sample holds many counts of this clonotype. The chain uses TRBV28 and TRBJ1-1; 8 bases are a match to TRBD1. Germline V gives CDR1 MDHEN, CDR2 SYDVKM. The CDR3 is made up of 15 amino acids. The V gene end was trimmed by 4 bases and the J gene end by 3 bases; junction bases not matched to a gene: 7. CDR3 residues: CASSSQGAGYTEAFF. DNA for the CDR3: TGTGCCAGCAGTTCGCAGGGGGCAGGGTACACTGAAGCTTTCTTT. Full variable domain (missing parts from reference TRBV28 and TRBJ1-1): DVKVTQSSRYLVKRTGEKVFLECVQDMDHENMFWYRQDPGLGLRLIYFSYDVKMKEKGDIPEGYSVSREKKERFSLILESASTNQTSMYLCASSSQGAGYTEAFFGQGTRLTVV.

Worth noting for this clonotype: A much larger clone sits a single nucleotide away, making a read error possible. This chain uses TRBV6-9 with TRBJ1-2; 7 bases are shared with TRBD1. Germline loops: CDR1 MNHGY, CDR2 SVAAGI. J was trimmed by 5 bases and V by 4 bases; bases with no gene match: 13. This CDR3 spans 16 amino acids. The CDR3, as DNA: TGTGCCAGCAGTTGCTCGACTACAGGGGTGGGGTATGGCTACACCTTC. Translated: CASSCSTTGVGYGYTF.

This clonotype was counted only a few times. CDR3 DNA: TGTGCCAGCAACGAGTTCGATACAGGAGCGAATGAGCAGTTCTTC. Translation: CASNEFDTGANEQFF. The J gene is TRBJ2-1, the V gene TRBV9; tentatively, D is TRBD1 (5 bases). Trimming left V 6 bases short and J 7 bases short, with 20 bases between. The CDR3 runs to 15 residues. Germline lookup yields CDR1 SGDLS and CDR2 YYNGEE.

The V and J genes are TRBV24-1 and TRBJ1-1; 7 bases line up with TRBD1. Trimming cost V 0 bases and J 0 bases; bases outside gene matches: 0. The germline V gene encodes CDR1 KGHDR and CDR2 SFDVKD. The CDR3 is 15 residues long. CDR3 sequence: CATSDLRGLNTEAFF. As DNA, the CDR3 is TGTGCCACCAGTGATTTGAGGGGGCTGAACACTGAAGCTTTCTTT.

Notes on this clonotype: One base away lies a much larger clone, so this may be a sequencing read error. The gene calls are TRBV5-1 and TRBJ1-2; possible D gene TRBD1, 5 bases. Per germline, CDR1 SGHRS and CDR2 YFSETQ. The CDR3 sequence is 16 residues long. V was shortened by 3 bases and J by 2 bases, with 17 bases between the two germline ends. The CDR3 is CASSSEGPPGNYGYTF. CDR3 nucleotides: TGCGCCAGCAGCTCGGAAGGACCTCCAGGGAACTATGGCTACACCTTC.

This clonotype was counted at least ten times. The CDR3 loop is CASSQEVVPINQPQHF. The CDR3 coding sequence is TGCGCCAGCAGCCAAGAAGTAGTACCCATAAATCAGCCCCAGCATTTT. V gene TRBV4-1 combines with J gene TRBJ1-5; D gene ambiguous. The CDR3 has 16 amino acids. V lost 0 bases, J lost 4 bases, and 13 bases lay in between. Germline V lookup: CDR1 MGHRA, CDR2 YSYEKL.

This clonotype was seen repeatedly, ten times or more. CDR3 residues: CASSPHGQLSKDEQFF. CDR3 sequence (DNA): TGTGCCAGCAGTCCCCACGGTCAGCTCTCGAAGGATGAGCAGTTCTTC. J is TRBJ2-1 and V is TRBV28; no definite D call. This CDR3 comprises 16 residues. Trimming took 5 bases from V and 8 from J, leaving 22 bases between them. Germline values: CDR1 MDHEN, CDR2 SYDVKM.

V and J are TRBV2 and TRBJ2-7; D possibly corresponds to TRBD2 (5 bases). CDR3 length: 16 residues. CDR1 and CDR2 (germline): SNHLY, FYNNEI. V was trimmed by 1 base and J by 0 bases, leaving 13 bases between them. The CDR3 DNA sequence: TGTGCCAGCAGTGAAGACCAGAGCGGAGACTCCTACGAGCAGTACTTC. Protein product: CASSEDQSGDSYEQYF.

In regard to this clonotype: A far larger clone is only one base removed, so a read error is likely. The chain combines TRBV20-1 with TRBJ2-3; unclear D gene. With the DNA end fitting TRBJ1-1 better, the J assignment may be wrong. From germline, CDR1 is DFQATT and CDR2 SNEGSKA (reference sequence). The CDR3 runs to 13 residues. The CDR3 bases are TGCAGTGGTTCCCTCCAAGTAGGCACTGATGCTTTCTTT. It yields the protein CSGSLQVGTDAFF.

CDR3: CASSSDGVQPQHF. The CDR3 DNA is TGTGCCAGCAGTTCCGACGGGGTTCAGCCCCAGCATTTT. The chain uses TRBV6-5 and TRBJ1-5; no firm D call. CDR3 length: 13 residues. V gave up 4 bases and J gave up 6 bases, with 10 bases separating them. CDR1 and CDR2 (germline): MNHEY, SVGAGI.

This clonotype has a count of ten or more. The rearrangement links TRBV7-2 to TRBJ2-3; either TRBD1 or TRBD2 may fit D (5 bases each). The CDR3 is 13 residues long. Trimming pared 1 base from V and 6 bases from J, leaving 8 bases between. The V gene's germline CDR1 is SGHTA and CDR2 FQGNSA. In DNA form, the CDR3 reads TGTGCCAGCAGCTTAGTCCGGGGCGATACGCAGTATTTT. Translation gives CASSLVRGDTQYF. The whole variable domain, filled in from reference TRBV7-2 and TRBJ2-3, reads GAGVSQSPSNKVTEKGKDVELRCDPISGHTALYWYRQSLGQGLEFLIYFQGNSAPDKSGLPSDRFSAERTGGSVSTLTIQRTQQEDSAVYLCASSLVRGDTQYFGPGTRLTVL.

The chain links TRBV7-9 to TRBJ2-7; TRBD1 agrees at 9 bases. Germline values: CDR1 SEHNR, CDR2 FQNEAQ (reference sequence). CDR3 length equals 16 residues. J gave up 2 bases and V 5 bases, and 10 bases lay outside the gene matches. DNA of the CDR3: TGTGCCAGCAGCCCCAAAGGGACAGGGAAACCCTACGAGCAGTACTTC. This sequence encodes CASSPKGTGKPYEQYF.

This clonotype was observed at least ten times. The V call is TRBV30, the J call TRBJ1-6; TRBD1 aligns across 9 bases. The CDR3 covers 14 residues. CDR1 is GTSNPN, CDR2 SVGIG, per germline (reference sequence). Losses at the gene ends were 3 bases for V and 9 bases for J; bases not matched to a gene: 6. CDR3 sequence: CAWSDRGYGSPLHF. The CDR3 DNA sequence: TGTGCCTGGAGCGACAGGGGGTACGGTTCACCCCTCCACTTT.

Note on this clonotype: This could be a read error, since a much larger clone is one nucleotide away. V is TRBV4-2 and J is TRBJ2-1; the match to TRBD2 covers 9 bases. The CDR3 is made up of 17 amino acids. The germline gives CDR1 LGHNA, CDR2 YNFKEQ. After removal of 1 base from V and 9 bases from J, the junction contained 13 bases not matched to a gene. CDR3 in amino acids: CASSQVARSSGTSEQFF. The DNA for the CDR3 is TGTGCCAGCAGCCAAGTCGCGAGGTCTAGCGGGACGAGTGAGCAGTTCTTC.

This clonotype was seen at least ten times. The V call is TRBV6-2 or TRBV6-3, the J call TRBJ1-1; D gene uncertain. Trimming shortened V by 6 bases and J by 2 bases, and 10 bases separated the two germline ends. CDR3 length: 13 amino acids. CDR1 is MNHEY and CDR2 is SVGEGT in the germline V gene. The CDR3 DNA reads TGTGCCAGCAGAGAGGATCTTAACACTGAAGCTTTCTTT. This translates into CASREDLNTEAFF.

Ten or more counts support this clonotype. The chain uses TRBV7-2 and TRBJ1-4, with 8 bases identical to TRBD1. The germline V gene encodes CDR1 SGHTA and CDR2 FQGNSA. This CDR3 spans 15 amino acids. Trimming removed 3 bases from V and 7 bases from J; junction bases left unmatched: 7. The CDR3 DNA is TGTGCCAGCAGCTTTACCGGGACAGGCTTTGAAAAACTGTTTTTT. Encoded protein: CASSFTGTGFEKLFF.

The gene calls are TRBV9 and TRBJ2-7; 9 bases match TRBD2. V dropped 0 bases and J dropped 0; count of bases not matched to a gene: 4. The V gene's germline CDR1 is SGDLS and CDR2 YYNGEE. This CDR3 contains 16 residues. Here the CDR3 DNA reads TGTGCCAGCAGCGTAGGGTGGACTAGCGTCTCCTACGAGCAGTACTTC. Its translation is CASSVGWTSVSYEQYF.